A single sample is the source of the 20 T cell receptor beta chains below, sequenced in a study of Ad26.COV2.S vaccination and SARS-CoV-2 variants. The table came from immunoSEQ multiplex PCR; TCRdb's copy has only in-frame clones and leaves some out. The data hold roughly 350,000 clones, with around 87% observed a single time. Treatment meaning: 15 to 20 received Ad26.COV2.S at low or high dose, single or two shots; several received placebo; per-sample allocation not given. Material that was analyzed had been drawn on day 63 after the first vaccine or placebo injection. The specimen comprised peripheral blood, sampled in a trial of Ad26.COV2.S vaccine versus placebo. All receptors derive from a person between 18 and 65 years old who received the Ad26.COV2.S COVID-19 vaccine or a placebo.

The chain recombines TRBV5-1 with TRBJ1-3; D is uncertain. Per germline, CDR1 SGHRS and CDR2 YFSETQ. The germline V and J ends were trimmed by 2 bases and 0 bases, with 12 bases remaining between them. The CDR3 extends over 16 amino acids. The CDR3 loop reads CASSLGRISSGNTIYF. CDR3 DNA sequence: TGCGCCAGCAGCTTAGGGCGAATTAGCTCTGGAAACACCATATATTTT. The variable domain in full, with the rest retrieved from reference TRBV5-1 and TRBJ1-3, is KAGVTQTPRYLIKTRGQQVTLSCSPISGHRSVSWYQQTPGQGLQFLFEYFSETQRNKGNFPGRFSGRQFSNSRSEMNVSTLELGDSALYLCASSLGRISSGNTIYFGEGSWLTVV.

This rearrangement joins TRBV7-9 to TRBJ1-5; a weak D match, TRBD1 (5 bases). Trimming left V 2 bases short and J 3 bases short, with 11 bases between. CDR3 length: 15 residues. Germline CDR1 is SEHNR and CDR2 is FQNEAQ (reference sequence). This CDR3 is CASSLSRGPNQPQHF. The DNA of the CDR3 is TGTGCCAGCAGCTTAAGTAGGGGCCCCAATCAGCCCCAGCATTTT.

This clone was seen just once. J is TRBJ2-7 and V is TRBV6-1, with D perhaps matching TRBD2 (6 bases). CDR3 length: 12 residues. V dropped 3 bases and J dropped 4 bases, with 7 bases sitting between them. Germline CDR1 reads MNHNS; CDR2 reads SASEGT. The CDR3 sequence is CASSDAGYEQYF. DNA of the CDR3: TGTGCCAGCAGTGATGCGGGGTACGAGCAGTACTTC.

The chain links TRBV6-5 to TRBJ1-1; D is unclear. The CDR3 has 13 amino acids. The V end was cut by 6 bases, the J end by 2 bases, with 10 bases between. The germline V gene has CDR1 MNHEY and CDR2 SVGAGI. The CDR3 DNA reads as TGTGCCAGCAGAGAGGATGGTAACACTGAAGCTTTCTTT. Encoded protein: CASREDGNTEAFF.

The V gene is TRBV27, the J gene TRBJ2-3; D remains ambiguous. The germline V gene has CDR1 MNHEY and CDR2 SMNVEV (reference sequence). The length of the CDR3 is 11 residues. The V and J ends lost 5 bases and 4 bases respectively, with 4 bases between them. The CDR3 DNA is TGTGCCAGCAGTGGTCCAGATACGCAGTATTTT. Translating gives CASSGPDTQYF.

The CDR3 reads CAWSPARLISGNTIYF. Written as DNA, the CDR3 is TGTGCCTGGAGTCCCGCCAGACTGATCTCTGGAAACACCATATATTTT. V is TRBV30 and J is TRBJ1-3; D remains ambiguous. Trimming cost V 2 bases and J 0 bases, with 14 bases left between them. Germline V CDR1 and CDR2: GTSNPN, SVGIG (reference sequence). The CDR3 is 16 amino acids.

The chain employs TRBV27 and TRBJ2-3, with D hard to call. Germline-derived CDR1 and CDR2 are MNHEY and SMNVEV (reference sequence). V lost 8 bases to trimming and J lost 1 base, with 10 bases between them. The CDR3 sequence is 13 residues long. The CDR3 is CASRHTGTDTQYF. The CDR3 region has the DNA TGTGCCAGCCGCCACACTGGCACAGATACGCAGTATTTT.

The table lists this clone with a few counts. DNA of the CDR3: TGTGCCAGCAGTTACGACGGTAATAGCAATCAGCCCCAGCATTTT. Translation gives CASSYDGNSNQPQHF. The chain couples TRBV6-5 to TRBJ1-5; D not resolved. Per germline, CDR1 MNHEY and CDR2 SVGAGI. Trimming left V 2 bases short and J 0 bases short, with 8 bases between. This CDR3 spans 15 amino acids.

The chain has TRBV10-3 and TRBJ1-2, with D tentatively TRBD1 (5 bases). CDR3 length: 15 residues. Germline-derived CDR1 and CDR2 are ENHRY and SYGVKD. V gave up 1 base and J gave up 0 bases, with 9 bases separating them. The CDR3 DNA follows: TGTGCCATCAGTGAGTTAGGGACGGCTAACTATGGCTACACCTTC. Protein: CAISELGTANYGYTF.

This clone was found a few times. The genes are TRBV4-2 and TRBJ2-7, with 7 bases lining up with TRBD1. The CDR3 length is 15 residues. The ends lost 4 bases at V and 0 bases at J; junction bases unmatched: 6. CDR1 and CDR2 from the germline V gene are LGHNA and YNFKEQ. The CDR3 bases are TGTGCCAGCAGCCTACCGGGACAGCACTCCTACGAGCAGTACTTC. Its protein is CASSLPGQHSYEQYF.

J is TRBJ2-7 and V is TRBV13; the D gene is possibly TRBD2 (5 bases). V was pared by 5 bases and J by 0 bases, with 20 bases between. Germline V gene sequence: CDR1 PRHDT, CDR2 FYEKMQ (reference sequence). The CDR3 contains 17 residues. The CDR3 DNA reads as TGTGCCAGCAGCACCACCTTTGGCGGGTTGAGCTCCTACGAGCAGTACTTC. This gives the protein CASSTTFGGLSSYEQYF.

The chain uses TRBV6-5 and TRBJ1-1, with D maybe TRBD1 (5 bases). CDR3 length: 11 residues. Trimming pared 7 bases from V and 11 bases from J, leaving 14 bases between. Germline V gives CDR1 MNHEY, CDR2 SVGAGI. CDR3 in DNA: TGTGCCAGCACCACGGGGGAGCGGGCTTTCTTT. Encoded protein: CASTTGERAFF.

J is TRBJ1-2 and V is TRBV4-2; D may be TRBD1 (5 bases). Germline-derived CDR1 and CDR2 are LGHNA and YNFKEQ. The CDR3 extends over 15 amino acids. Trimming stripped 2 bases from V and 3 bases from J, with 13 bases between. In nucleotides, the CDR3 is TGTGCCAGCAGCCAAACCCCGGGGGTCTACTATGGCTACACCTTC. Residues: CASSQTPGVYYGYTF.

V and J are TRBV29-1 and TRBJ1-5, with TRBD1 matching 9 bases. CDR1 SQVTM and CDR2 ANQGSEA come from the germline V gene. Germline trimming cut 6 bases from V and 4 bases from J; bases unmatched to any gene: 7. This CDR3 has 14 amino acids. CDR3 in DNA: TGCAGCGTGGGGGGGGACAGGGAGAATCAGCCCCAGCATTTT. Residues: CSVGGDRENQPQHF.

J is TRBJ1-1 and V is TRBV7-3, with D perhaps matching TRBD1 (5 bases). V shed 1 base and J shed 2 bases, with 11 bases lying between them. The CDR3 is 15 residues long. Per the germline V gene, CDR1 is SGHTA and CDR2 is FQGTGA. The CDR3 region is CASSLKGRINTEAFF. CDR3 nucleotides: TGTGCCAGCAGCTTAAAGGGACGGATAAACACTGAAGCTTTCTTT.

The chain uses TRBV6-2 or TRBV6-3 and TRBJ2-1; 10 bases agree with TRBD2. Germline assignment: CDR1 MNHEY and CDR2 SVGEGT. The CDR3 loop spans 19 amino acids. V shed 2 bases and J 0 bases; nucleotides not matched to a gene: 10. Here the CDR3 DNA reads TGTGCCAGCAGTTACACCCTAGCGGGGGCCTCGAGCTCCTACAATGAGCAGTTCTTC. It specifies CASSYTLAGASSSYNEQFF.

DNA for the CDR3: TGTGCCATCAGTGAGTCCCGGACAGGGGGTTTAGAGTATGGCTACACCTTC. Translated: CAISESRTGGLEYGYTF. The chain recombines TRBV10-3 with TRBJ1-2; 10 bases are shared with TRBD1. CDR1 and CDR2 from the germline V gene are ENHRY and SYGVKD. This CDR3 spans 17 amino acids. The V segment lost 0 bases and the J segment 5 bases; nucleotides outside the gene matches: 9.

V gene TRBV19 combines with J gene TRBJ2-1, with 7 bases identical to TRBD2. Germline lookup yields CDR1 LNHDA and CDR2 SQIVND (reference sequence). V trimming: 0 bases; J trimming: 8 bases; junction bases outside the gene matches: 13. The CDR3 consists of 17 residues. Written as DNA, the CDR3 is TGTGCCAGTAGTATAGAGGGCCCAGCGGGGCTTTTGGATGAGCAGTTCTTC. It yields the protein CASSIEGPAGLLDEQFF.

This chain joins TRBV27 and TRBJ2-2, with TRBD1 matching over 9 bases. The CDR3 consists of 15 residues. In germline, CDR1 is MNHEY, CDR2 SMNVEV (reference sequence). V gave up 7 bases and J gave up 5 bases; unmatched junction bases: 8. CDR3 sequence (DNA): TGTGCCAGCAACGTGGGACAGGGAGGGACCGGGGAGCTGTTTTTT. Its protein product is CASNVGQGGTGELFF.

The rearrangement links TRBV18 to TRBJ2-7; no clear D gene. Trimming shortened V by 1 base and J by 6 bases, and 19 bases separated the two germline ends. Germline CDR1 KGHSH, CDR2 LQKENI. There are 16 residues in the CDR3. The chain's CDR3 is CASSPRKGPSISEQYF. The CDR3 bases are TGTGCCAGCTCACCACGGAAGGGTCCATCCATCAGCGAGCAGTACTTC.